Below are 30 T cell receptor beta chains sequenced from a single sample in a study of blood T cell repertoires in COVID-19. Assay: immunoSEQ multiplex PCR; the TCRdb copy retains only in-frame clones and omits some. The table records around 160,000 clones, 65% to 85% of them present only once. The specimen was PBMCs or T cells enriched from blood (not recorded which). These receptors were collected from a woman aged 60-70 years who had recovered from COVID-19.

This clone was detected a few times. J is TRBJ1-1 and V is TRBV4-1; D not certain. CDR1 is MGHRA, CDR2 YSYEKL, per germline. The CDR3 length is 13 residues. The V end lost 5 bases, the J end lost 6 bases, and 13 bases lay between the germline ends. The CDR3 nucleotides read TGCGCCAGCAGCATGCTTATCAGGTCTGAAGCTTTCTTT. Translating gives CASSMLIRSEAFF.

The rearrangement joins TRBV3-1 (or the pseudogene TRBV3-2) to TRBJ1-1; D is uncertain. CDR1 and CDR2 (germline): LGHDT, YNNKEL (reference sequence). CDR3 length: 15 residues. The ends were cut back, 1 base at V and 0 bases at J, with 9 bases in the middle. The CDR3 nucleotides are TGTGCCAGCAGCCAAGTCGGTTTCATGAACACTGAAGCTTTCTTT. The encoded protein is CASSQVGFMNTEAFF.

CDR3 coding DNA: TGTGCCAGCAGTTTACTTCAGAGGTCTGGGGCCAACGTCCTGACTTTC. Its translation: CASSLLQRSGANVLTF. J is TRBJ2-6 and V is TRBV28; no clear D. This CDR3 contains 16 residues. Trimming pared 2 bases from V and 1 base from J, leaving 9 bases between. Germline V gives CDR1 MDHEN, CDR2 SYDVKM.

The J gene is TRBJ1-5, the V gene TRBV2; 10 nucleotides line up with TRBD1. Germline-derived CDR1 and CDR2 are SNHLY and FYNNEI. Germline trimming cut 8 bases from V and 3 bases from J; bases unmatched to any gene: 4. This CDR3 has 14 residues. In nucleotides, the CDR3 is TGTGCCAGCGCGGACAGGGGGTCCAATCAGCCCCAGCATTTT. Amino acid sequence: CASADRGSNQPQHF.

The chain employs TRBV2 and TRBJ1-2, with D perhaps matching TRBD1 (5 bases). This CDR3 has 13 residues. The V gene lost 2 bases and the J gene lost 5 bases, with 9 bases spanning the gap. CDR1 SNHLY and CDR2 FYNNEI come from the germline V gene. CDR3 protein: CASSERQTYGYTF. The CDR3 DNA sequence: TGTGCCAGCAGTGAAAGACAGACTTATGGCTACACCTTC. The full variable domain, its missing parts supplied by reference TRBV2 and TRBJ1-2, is EPEVTQTPSHQVTQMGQEVILRCVPISNHLYFYWYRQILGQKVEFLVSFYNNEISEKSEIFDDQFSVERPDGSNFTLKIRSTKLEDSAMYFCASSERQTYGYTFGSGTRLTVV.

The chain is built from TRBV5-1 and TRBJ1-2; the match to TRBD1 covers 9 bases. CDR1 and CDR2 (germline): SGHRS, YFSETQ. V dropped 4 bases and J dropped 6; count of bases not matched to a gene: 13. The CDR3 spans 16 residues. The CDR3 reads CASSPDPLGTGHGYTF. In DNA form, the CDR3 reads TGCGCCAGCAGCCCGGATCCGTTAGGGACAGGGCATGGCTACACCTTC.

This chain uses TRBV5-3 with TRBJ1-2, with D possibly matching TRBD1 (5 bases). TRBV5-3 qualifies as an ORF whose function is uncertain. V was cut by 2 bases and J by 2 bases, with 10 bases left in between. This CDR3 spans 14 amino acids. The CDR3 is CARSLIRGNYGYTF. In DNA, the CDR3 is TGTGCCAGAAGCTTAATACGGGGGAACTATGGCTACACCTTC.

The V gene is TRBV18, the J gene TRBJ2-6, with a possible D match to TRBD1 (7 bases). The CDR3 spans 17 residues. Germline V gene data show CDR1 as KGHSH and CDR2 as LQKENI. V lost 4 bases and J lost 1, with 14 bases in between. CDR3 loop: CASSHVQGRSGANVLTF. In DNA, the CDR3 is TGTGCCAGCTCACACGTACAGGGGAGGTCTGGGGCCAACGTCCTGACTTTC.

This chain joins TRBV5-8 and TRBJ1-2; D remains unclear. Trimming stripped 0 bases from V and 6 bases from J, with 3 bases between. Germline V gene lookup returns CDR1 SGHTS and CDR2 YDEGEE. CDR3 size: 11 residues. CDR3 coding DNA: TGTGCCAGCAGCTTGGCCGATGGCTACACCTTC. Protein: CASSLADGYTF.

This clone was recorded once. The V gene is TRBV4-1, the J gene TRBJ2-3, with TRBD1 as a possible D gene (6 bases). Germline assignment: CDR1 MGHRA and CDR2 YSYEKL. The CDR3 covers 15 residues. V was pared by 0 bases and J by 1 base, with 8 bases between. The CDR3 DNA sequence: TGCGCCAGCAGCCAAGATGGACAGCGCACAGATACGCAGTATTTT. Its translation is CASSQDGQRTDTQYF.

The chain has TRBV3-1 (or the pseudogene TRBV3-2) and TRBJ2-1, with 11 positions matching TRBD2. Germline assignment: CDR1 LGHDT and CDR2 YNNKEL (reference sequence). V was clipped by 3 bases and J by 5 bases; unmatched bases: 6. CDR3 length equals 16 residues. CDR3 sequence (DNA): TGTGCCAGCAGCCAGGCGACTAGCGGGATTAACAATGAGCAGTTCTTC. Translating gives CASSQATSGINNEQFF.

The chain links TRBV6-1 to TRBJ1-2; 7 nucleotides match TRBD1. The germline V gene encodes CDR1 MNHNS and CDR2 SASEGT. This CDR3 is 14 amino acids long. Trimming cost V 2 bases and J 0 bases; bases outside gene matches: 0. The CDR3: CASSEQGANYGYTF. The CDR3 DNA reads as TGTGCCAGCAGTGAACAGGGGGCTAACTATGGCTACACCTTC.

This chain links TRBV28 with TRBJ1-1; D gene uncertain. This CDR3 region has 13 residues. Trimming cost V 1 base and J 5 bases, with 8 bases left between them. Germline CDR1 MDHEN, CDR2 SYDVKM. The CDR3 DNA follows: TGTGCCAGCAGTTTATTGACGAGGACTGAAGCTTTCTTT. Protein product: CASSLLTRTEAFF.

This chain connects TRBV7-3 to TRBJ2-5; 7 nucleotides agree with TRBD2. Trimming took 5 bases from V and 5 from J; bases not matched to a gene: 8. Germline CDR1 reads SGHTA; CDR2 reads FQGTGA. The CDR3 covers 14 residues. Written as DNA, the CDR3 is TGTGCCAGCAGCGTCAGCGGGGCGAGTGAGACCCAGTACTTC. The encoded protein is CASSVSGASETQYF.

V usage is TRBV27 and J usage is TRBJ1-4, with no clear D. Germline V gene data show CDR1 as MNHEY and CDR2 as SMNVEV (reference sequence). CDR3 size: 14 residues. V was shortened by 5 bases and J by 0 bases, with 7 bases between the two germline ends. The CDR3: CASSQRTTNEKLFF. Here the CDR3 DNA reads TGTGCCAGCAGTCAGCGCACAACTAATGAAAAACTGTTTTTT.

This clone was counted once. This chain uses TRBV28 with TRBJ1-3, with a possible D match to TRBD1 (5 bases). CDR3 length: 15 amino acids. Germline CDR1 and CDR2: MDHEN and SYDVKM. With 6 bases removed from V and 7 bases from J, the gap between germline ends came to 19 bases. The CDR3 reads CASRGQQGPWNTIYF. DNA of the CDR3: TGTGCCAGCAGGGGGCAGCAGGGTCCGTGGAACACCATATATTTT.

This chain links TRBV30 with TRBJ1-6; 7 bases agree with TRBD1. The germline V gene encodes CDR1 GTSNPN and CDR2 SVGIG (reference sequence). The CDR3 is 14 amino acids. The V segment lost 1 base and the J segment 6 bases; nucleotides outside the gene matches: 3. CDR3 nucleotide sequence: TGTGCCTGGAGTGGATACAGGGGTAATTCACCCCTCCACTTT. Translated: CAWSGYRGNSPLHF.

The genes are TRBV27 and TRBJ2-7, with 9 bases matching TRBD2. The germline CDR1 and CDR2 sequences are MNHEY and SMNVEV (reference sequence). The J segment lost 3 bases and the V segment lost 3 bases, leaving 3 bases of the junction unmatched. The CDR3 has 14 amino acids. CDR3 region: CASSFGTSSYEQYF. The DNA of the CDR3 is TGTGCCAGCAGTTTCGGGACTAGCAGCTACGAGCAGTACTTC.

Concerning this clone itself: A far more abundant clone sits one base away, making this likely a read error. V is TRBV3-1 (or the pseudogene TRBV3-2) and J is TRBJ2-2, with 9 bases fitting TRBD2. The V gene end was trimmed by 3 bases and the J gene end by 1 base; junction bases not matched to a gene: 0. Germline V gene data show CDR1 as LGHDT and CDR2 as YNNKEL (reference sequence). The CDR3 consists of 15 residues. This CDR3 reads CASSQTSGNTGELFF. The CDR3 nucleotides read TGTGCCAGCAGCCAGACTAGCGGGAACACCGGGGAGCTGTTTTTT.

CDR3 residues: CASSRGLAGHTDTQYF. DNA of the CDR3: TGTGCCAGCAGTAGAGGACTAGCGGGACACACAGATACGCAGTATTTT. This chain uses TRBV2 with TRBJ2-3; 12 nucleotides align to TRBD2. Germline values: CDR1 SNHLY, CDR2 FYNNEI. J gave up 2 bases and V 5 bases, and 5 bases lay outside the gene matches. The CDR3 is 16 amino acids.

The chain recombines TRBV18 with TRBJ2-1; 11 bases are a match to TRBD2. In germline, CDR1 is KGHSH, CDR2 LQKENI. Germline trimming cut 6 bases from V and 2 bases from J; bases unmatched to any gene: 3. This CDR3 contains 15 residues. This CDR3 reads CASSQTSGTYNEQFF. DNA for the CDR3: TGTGCCAGCTCCCAGACTAGCGGGACCTACAATGAGCAGTTCTTC.

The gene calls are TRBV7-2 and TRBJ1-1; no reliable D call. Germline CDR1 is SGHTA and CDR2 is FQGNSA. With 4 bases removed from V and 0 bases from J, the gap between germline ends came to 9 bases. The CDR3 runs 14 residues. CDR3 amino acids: CASSYSPMNTEAFF. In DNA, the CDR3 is TGTGCCAGCAGCTACAGTCCTATGAACACTGAAGCTTTCTTT.

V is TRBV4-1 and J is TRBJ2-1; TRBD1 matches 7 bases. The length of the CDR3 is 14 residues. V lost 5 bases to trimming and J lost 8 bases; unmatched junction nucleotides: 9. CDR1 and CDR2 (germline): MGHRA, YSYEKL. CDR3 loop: CASSRGTVGDEQFF. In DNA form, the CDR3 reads TGCGCCAGCAGCAGGGGGACAGTAGGCGATGAGCAGTTCTTC.

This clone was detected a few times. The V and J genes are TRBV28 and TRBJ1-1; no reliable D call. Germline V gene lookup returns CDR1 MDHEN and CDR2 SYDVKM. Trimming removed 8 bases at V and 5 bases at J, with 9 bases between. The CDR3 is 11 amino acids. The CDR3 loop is CASGTGTEAFF. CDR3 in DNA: TGTGCCAGCGGAACCGGGACTGAAGCTTTCTTT.

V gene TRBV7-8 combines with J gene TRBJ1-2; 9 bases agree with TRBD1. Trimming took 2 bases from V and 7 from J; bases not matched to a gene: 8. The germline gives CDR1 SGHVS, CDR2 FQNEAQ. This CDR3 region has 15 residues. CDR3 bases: TGTGCCAGCAGCTTATCTGGGACAGGGAACGCTGGCTACACCTTC. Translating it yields CASSLSGTGNAGYTF.

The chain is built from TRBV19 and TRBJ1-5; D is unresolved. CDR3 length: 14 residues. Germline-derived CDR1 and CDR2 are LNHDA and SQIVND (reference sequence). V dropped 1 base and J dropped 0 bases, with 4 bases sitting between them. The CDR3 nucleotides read TGTGCCAGTAGTATAGGCGCTAGCAATCAGCCCCAGCATTTT. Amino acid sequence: CASSIGASNQPQHF.

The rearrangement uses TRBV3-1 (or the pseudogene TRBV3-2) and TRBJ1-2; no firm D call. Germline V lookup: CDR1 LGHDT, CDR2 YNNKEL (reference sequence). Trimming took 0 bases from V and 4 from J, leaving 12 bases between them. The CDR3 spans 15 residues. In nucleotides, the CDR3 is TGTGCCAGCAGCCAAGAGATTTCTGCGGGCTATGGCTACACCTTC. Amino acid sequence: CASSQEISAGYGYTF.

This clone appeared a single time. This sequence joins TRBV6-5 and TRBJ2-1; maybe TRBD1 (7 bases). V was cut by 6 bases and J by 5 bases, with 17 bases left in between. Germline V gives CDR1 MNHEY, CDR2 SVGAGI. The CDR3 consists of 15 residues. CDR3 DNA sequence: TGTGCCAGCAGGGCGGGACAGACGCTTAACAATGAGCAGTTCTTC. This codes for CASRAGQTLNNEQFF.

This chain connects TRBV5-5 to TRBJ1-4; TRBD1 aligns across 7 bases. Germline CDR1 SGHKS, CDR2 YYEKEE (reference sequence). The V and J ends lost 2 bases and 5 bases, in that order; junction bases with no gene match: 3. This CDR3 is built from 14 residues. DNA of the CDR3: TGTGCCAGCAGCTTTGGGACAGTAAATGAAAAACTGTTTTTT. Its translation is CASSFGTVNEKLFF.

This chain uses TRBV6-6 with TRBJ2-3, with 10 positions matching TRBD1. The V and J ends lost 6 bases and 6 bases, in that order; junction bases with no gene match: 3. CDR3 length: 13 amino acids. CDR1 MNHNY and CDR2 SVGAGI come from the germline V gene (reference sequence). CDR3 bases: TGTGCCAGCAGGTCGACAGGGGGCGATACGCAGTATTTT. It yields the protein CASRSTGGDTQYF.